The clone carrying this T cell receptor (beta chain) was observed many times. This record comes from a study of T-cell reconstitution after alpha-beta-depleted transplantation in children. Preparation of the TCRbeta library used unique molecular identifiers. MiXCR was run by TCRdb on the PCR reads, yielding one entry per CDR3 protein. Seen here are about 230,000 distinct CDR3 sequences, 7.5% to 10% observed once, and the top ten hold about 4.9%. V lost 3 bases, J lost 1 base, and 7 bases stayed unmatched. The CDR3 extends over 18 amino acids. Per the germline V gene, CDR1 is DFQATT and CDR2 is SNEGSKA (reference sequence).

This chain uses TRBV20-1 with TRBJ2-3, with 16 bases aligning to TRBD2. This sample comprised PBMCs from the stem cell graft donor, obtained from the stem cell graft. The receptor was isolated from a human donor who donated a stem cell graft to a child with SCID. Here the CDR3 reads CSARGTSGGAWGTDTQYF. DNA of the CDR3: TGCAGTGCTAGGGGGACTAGCGGGGGGGCGTGGGGCACAGATACGCAGTATTTT.